The rows below give T cell receptor beta chains drawn from one sample of a study of PD-1 blockade in mismatch repair-deficient tumors. Sequencing used immunoSEQ multiplex PCR; TCRdb keeps in-frame clones, though not all of them. The table has some 130,000 clones, 88% seen once; the top ten hold approximately 12%. The input for sequencing was peripheral blood, taken 70 to 73 weeks after starting pembrolizumab. The receptors were sampled from an adult with mismatch repair-deficient cancer. Both conserved end residues are trimmed from each CDR3.

TRBV29-1	TRBJ2-5	SSWDSEETQY
TRBV27	TRBJ2-1	ASSLSMGNEQF
TRBV19	TRBJ2-2	ASSIFIGSSTNTGELF
TRBV14	TRBJ2-3	ASSRTGSQY
TRBV27	TRBJ2-4	ASSLSTGSAKNIQY
TRBV28	TRBJ1-5	ASTPPSGGQYSNQPQH
TRBV13	TRBJ2-2	ASSLGPLETGELF
TRBV15	TRBJ2-3	ATSIGTGGPLTDTQY
TRBV29-1	TRBJ2-5	SVQPGESETQY
TRBV4-1	TRBJ2-7	ASSHLTGEGTYEQY
TRBV7-2	TRBJ2-5	ASSRGSQETQY
TRBV21-1	TRBJ1-5	ASSNVHRAGDQPQH
TRBV19	TRBJ2-5	ASSMNSPYQETQY
TRBV30	TRBJ1-2	AWSTRRRTRERYT
TRBV9	TRBJ2-7	ASSVEGGNYEQY
TRBV6-5	TRBJ2-3	ASSYFSGEDTQY
TRBV4-1	TRBJ1-1	ASSKTGRPENTEAF
TRBV19	TRBJ1-5	ASSIIDRVSQPQH
TRBV6-1	TRBJ2-3	ASSEGVAGDTDTQY
TRBV6-6	TRBJ2-5	ASSYSFAGAEETQY
TRBV6-5	TRBJ1-1	ASMNPVTEAF
TRBV6-1	TRBJ2-1	ASSVGPGLAGYNEQF
TRBV5-1	TRBJ1-2	ASSLTGFYGYT
TRBV9	TRBJ2-1	ASSVGLGGSYNEQF
TRBV7-2	TRBJ2-5	ASSLEWAGEETQY
TRBV6-5	TRBJ1-1	ASSYGGVWDTEAF